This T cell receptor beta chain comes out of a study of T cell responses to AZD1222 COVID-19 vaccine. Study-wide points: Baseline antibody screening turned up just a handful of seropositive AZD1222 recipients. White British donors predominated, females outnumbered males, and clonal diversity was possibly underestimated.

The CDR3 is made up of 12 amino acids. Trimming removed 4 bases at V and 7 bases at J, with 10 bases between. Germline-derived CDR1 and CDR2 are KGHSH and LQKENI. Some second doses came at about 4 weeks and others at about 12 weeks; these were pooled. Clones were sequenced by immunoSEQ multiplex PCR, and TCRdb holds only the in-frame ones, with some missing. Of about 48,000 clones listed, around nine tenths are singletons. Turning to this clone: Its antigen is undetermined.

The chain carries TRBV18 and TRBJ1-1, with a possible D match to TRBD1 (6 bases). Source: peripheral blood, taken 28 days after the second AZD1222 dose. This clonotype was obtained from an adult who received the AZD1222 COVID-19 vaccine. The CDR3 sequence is CASSLDRFEAFF. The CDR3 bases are TGTGCCAGCTCACTTGACAGGTTTGAAGCTTTCTTT.